This TCR beta chain is from a study of regulatory T cells in long-lasting Graves disease. Study background: The criterion for persistent Graves' disease was over 5 years of antithyroid drugs with positive TSH receptor antibodies. Study-level points and caveats: TCR diversity was lower in persistent Graves' patients than in newly diagnosed ones. Repertoires from persistent disease leaned toward TRBV28, TRBJ1-2 and TRBJ2-5.

CDR3 regions were amplified by Arm-PCR using iRepertoire HTBI primers to build TCR beta libraries. Original methodology: Identification yielded 60 or so TRBV and over eleven TRBJ segments across samples. TCRdb re-analysed the multiplex PCR reads in MiXCR, keeping a single row per CDR3 protein. In this record, the V and J calls reflect TCRdb's handling and not the investigators' own analysis. The sample includes around 400,000 distinct CDR3 sequences, over 20% seen only once; the top ten take about 13%. This clonotype was seen repeatedly, ten times or more. The antigen remains unidentified. The CDR3 length is 14 residues. Germline CDR1 MDHEN, CDR2 SYDVKM. The trim removed 6 bases at V and 4 bases at J, leaving 4 bases unmatched. Time point defined: persistent/refractory GD, antithyroid drugs over 5 years with positive TRAb. Isolated PBMC RNA provided the starting material for the TCR library.

Sequencing was performed on peripheral blood mononuclear cells (PBMCs), taken when the disease was refractory, from a patient treated with antithyroid drugs. The receptor's source is a female donor with Graves disease. The chain combines TRBV28 with TRBJ2-7; the match to TRBD2 covers 12 bases. Here the CDR3 DNA reads TGTGCCAGCAGATGGACTAGCGGGAAGTACGAGCAGTACTTC. This translates into CASRWTSGKYEQYF.